This TCR beta chain is from a study of blood T cell repertoires in COVID-19. Profiled with immunoSEQ multiplex PCR; TCRdb holds only in-frame clones, not every one. The sample lists around 140,000 clones, 80% to 90% occurring once. V gave up 7 bases and J gave up 0 bases, with 12 bases separating them. This CDR3 is built from 14 residues. Per the germline V gene, CDR1 is SNHLY and CDR2 is FYNNEI. The receptor was isolated from a man between 35 and 55 years old with acute COVID-19. Sequenced input: PBMCs or T cells enriched from blood (not recorded which). The J gene is TRBJ1-1, the V gene TRBV2, with D possibly being TRBD1 (6 bases). The CDR3 DNA follows: TGTGCCAGCAACCTTGGACAGTTGAACACTGAAGCTTTCTTT. Its protein is CASNLGQLNTEAFF.